This T cell receptor beta chain was captured in a study of cytomegalovirus exposure and HLA in healthy donors (dated by TCRdb to the late 2010s). General notes on the study: The roughly 650 repertoires of the first cohort and the 110 or so validation repertoires were produced on the same platform, according to a later analysis. The study aimed to test whether cataloging public T cell receptors could reveal signatures of past pathogen exposure. Along with the approximately 700-subject first cohort, a separate validation cohort of about 110 different subjects was used. The study combined high-throughput TCR immunosequencing, statistical association of individual TCRs with disease status, and machine learning to predict cytomegalovirus infection status. Beyond this particular receptor, the publication reports: A later analysis had no HLA typing for the validation cohort, so co-occurrence there was scored across all 130 or so repertoires. In vitro tests confirmed that a few of the cytomegalovirus-associated TCR beta chains recognize cytomegalovirus antigens. In a later analysis, TCRs clustered in the first cohort were found to also tend to co-occur in the 110 or so validation repertoires, with 90% to 95% of cluster scores above 0. It was suggested by the authors that the approach could potentially be generalized to other disease states and immunological phenotypes. The classifier was reported to diagnose cytomegalovirus status with high specificity and sensitivity in both the original cohort and the validation cohort. Most TCR sequences were seen in very few donors, while some public TCRs were found in many individuals. The study gave a list of 150 to 200 TCR beta chains associated with cytomegalovirus.

V is pared back by 5 bases and J by 3 bases, with 17 bases lying between the germline termini. The germline V gene (reference sequence) sets CDR1 to GTSNPN and CDR2 to SVGIG. The CDR3 covers 15 residues, taking in both the cysteine and the phenylalanine. Only the CDR3 part of the read is kept: 45 bases, read in frame from the first base. The donors belonged to the validation cohort of over a hundred subjects, which was separate from the roughly 670-subject first cohort. The library was obtained by the immunoSEQ multiplex PCR assay. Concerning the study's data processing: To diagnose cytomegalovirus status from the catalog of TCR beta chain sequences, a statistical classification framework was built. This immuneACCESS table, as held by TCRdb, lists in-frame sequences with V and J called but not all clones. Of the missing ones, under half trace to an unresolved V gene in checked studies; the others have no known cause. Clone size and V and J calls were adopted from that table, with D and trimming inferred from the DNA. This sample holds 50,000 to 65,000 clones; roughly 94% were observed only once. Of the sample, 7% falls within the top ten clones.

A word on this clone: The antigen it recognizes is unknown. No much larger clone is present one base from it, and per-base qualities are unavailable.

The chain employs TRBV30 and TRBJ1-5; TRBD1 might be the D gene, on 6 matching bases. Specimen: PBMCs. The clonotype originates from a woman aged 18-29 years in good health and CMV-seropositive. The DNA is TGTGCCTGGGGGGGCGGGTCAATATTCAATCAGCCCCAGCATTTT. The translation is CAWGGGSIFNQPQHF. The CDR3, completed at both ends by the reference TRBV30 and TRBJ1-5 genes, gives the full variable domain SQTIHQWPATLVQPVGSPLSLECTVEGTSNPNLYWYRQAAGRGLQLLFYSVGIGQISSEVPQNLSASRPQDRQFILSSKKLLLSDSGFYLCAWGGGSIFNQPQHFGDGTRLSIL.